Each of the 5 T cell receptor beta chains below was sequenced from the same sample in a study of graft-versus-host responses after intestinal transplantation. Measured with immunoSEQ multiplex PCR; TCRdb has only the in-frame clones, and not every one. The data show 90,000 to 120,000 clones, roughly 87% seen once. No antigens are known for them. Sample: unstimulated CD4+ T cells sorted from spleen or lymph node cells, taken before intestinal transplant. The receptors here all came from a human donor who received an intestinal transplant.

The chain recombines TRBV7-9 with TRBJ1-2, with 8 nucleotides matching TRBD1. J was trimmed by 3 bases and V by 3 bases; bases with no gene match: 12. Germline values: CDR1 SEHNR, CDR2 FQNEAQ (reference sequence). CDR3 length equals 17 residues. The CDR3 loop reads CASSFPNTDREDYGYTF. Written as DNA, the CDR3 is TGTGCCAGCAGCTTTCCTAACACGGACAGGGAGGACTATGGCTACACCTTC.

V and J are TRBV19 and TRBJ2-1, with 8 bases aligning to TRBD1. J was trimmed by 4 bases and V by 3 bases; bases with no gene match: 11. CDR3 length: 17 amino acids. Germline loops: CDR1 LNHDA, CDR2 SQIVND (reference sequence). The CDR3 sequence: CASSILPPGQVYNEQFF. The CDR3 region has the DNA TGTGCCAGTAGTATTCTACCACCGGGACAGGTATACAATGAGCAGTTCTTC.

The rearrangement joins TRBV18 to TRBJ1-3; 9 bases are a match to TRBD1. V gave up 3 bases and J gave up 4 bases; unmatched junction bases: 7. This CDR3 region has 16 residues. The germline V gene encodes CDR1 KGHSH and CDR2 LQKENI. The CDR3 DNA reads as TGTGCCAGCTCACCCAACACGGGACAGGGAGGAAACACCATATATTTT. It yields the protein CASSPNTGQGGNTIYF.

The genes are TRBV6-1 and TRBJ1-1; D is perhaps TRBD1 (6 bases). The V end lost 0 bases, the J end lost 6 bases, and 8 bases lay between the germline ends. Germline V gives CDR1 MNHNS, CDR2 SASEGT. CDR3 length: 13 amino acids. CDR3 sequence: CASSEAGAPEAFF. The CDR3 region has the DNA TGTGCCAGCAGTGAAGCGGGGGCACCTGAAGCTTTCTTT.

The chain links TRBV5-4 to TRBJ1-1; TRBD1 matches at 8 bases. The CDR3 extends over 15 amino acids. J was trimmed by 2 bases and V by 1 base; bases with no gene match: 4. The germline CDR1 and CDR2 sequences are SGHNT and YYREEE (reference sequence). This chain's CDR3 is CASSLRTGGNTEAFF. The CDR3 region has the DNA TGTGCCAGCAGCTTGAGAACAGGGGGTAACACTGAAGCTTTCTTT.